This T cell receptor beta chain was captured in a study of Ad26.COV2.S vaccination and SARS-CoV-2 variants. Trimming shortened V by 8 bases and J by 4 bases, and 5 bases separated the two germline ends. This CDR3 comprises 10 residues. The treatment is: around 19 received Ad26.COV2.S at low or high dose, single or two shots; about 5 received placebo; per-sample allocation not given. After the first vaccine or placebo injection, samples were drawn on day 63. Repertoires were generated with immunoSEQ multiplex PCR, while TCRdb's copy carries only in-frame clones and drops some. The sample lists over 400,000 clones, about 92% seen once, with under 2% in the top ten.

This specimen was peripheral blood, taken in a trial of Ad26.COV2.S vaccine versus placebo. The chain recombines TRBV12-3 or TRBV12-4 with TRBJ1-2, with D tentatively TRBD1 (5 bases). The receptor was derived from a person aged 18-65 years who received the Ad26.COV2.S COVID-19 vaccine or a placebo. The CDR3: CASGAYGYTF. CDR3 sequence (DNA): TGTGCCAGCGGGGCCTATGGCTACACCTTC.